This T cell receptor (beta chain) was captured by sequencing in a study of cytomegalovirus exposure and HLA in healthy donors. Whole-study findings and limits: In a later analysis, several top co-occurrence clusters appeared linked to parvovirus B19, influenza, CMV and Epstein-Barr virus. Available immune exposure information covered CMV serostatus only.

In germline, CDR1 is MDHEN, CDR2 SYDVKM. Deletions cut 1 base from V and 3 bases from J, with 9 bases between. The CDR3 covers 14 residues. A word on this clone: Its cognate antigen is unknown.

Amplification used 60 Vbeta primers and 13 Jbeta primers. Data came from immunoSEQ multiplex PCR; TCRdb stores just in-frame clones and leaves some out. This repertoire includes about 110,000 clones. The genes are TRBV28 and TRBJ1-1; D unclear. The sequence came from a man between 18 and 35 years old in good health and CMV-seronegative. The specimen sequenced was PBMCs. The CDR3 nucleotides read TGTGCCAGCAGTTTATCGGGAGTGTACACTGAAGCTTTCTTT. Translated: CASSLSGVYTEAFF.